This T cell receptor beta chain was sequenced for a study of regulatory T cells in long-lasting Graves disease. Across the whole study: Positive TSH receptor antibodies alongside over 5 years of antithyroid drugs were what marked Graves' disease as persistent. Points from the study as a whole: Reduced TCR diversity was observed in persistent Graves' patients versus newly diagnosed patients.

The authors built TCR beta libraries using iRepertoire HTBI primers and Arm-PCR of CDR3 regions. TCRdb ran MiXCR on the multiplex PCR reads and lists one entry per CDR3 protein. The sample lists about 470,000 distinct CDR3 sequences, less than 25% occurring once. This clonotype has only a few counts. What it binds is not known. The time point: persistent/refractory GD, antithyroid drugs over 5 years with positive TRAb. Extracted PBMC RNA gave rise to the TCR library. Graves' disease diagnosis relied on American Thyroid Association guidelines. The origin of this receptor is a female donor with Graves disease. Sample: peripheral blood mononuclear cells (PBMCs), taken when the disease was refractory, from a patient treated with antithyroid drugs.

CDR3 DNA sequence: TGTGCCAGCGCCCCCCGAACCCCCTACGAGCAGTACTTC. It encodes CASAPRTPYEQYF. The J gene is TRBJ2-7, the V gene TRBV5-6; D remains unclear. Between the trimmed V and J ends, which lost 7 bases and 2 bases, there was a span of 13 bases. CDR1 is SGHDT, CDR2 YYEEEE, per germline. This CDR3 is built from 13 residues. Complete variable domain (other parts from reference TRBV5-6 and TRBJ2-7): DAGVTQSPTHLIKTRGQQVTLRCSPKSGHDTVSWYQQALGQGPQFIFQYYEEEERQRGNFPDRFSGHQFPNYSSELNVNALLLGDSALYLCASAPRTPYEQYFGPGTRLTVT.